The 18 T cell receptor beta chains below all came from one sample that was sequenced in a study of blood T cell repertoires in COVID-19. This table comes from immunoSEQ multiplex PCR, and its TCRdb copy is limited to in-frame clones, with some not included. The sample has 150,000 to 180,000 clones; approximately 82% are singletons. Sequencing used peripheral blood. The receptor source for this set is a woman aged 45 to 65 with acute or convalescent COVID-19.

This clone was detected only a few times. This CDR3 is also generated by other DNA sequences in the sample. The chain is built from TRBV5-1 and TRBJ2-7, with a tentative D call TRBD2 (6 bases). Germline CDR1 is SGHRS and CDR2 is YFSETQ. V lost 0 bases to trimming and J lost 1 base, with 8 bases between them. This CDR3 is built from 14 residues. The DNA for the CDR3 is TGCGCCAGCAGCTTGGGCCGGGAGTCCTACGAGCAGTACTTC. It translates to CASSLGRESYEQYF.

The chain recombines TRBV5-4 with TRBJ1-6, with TRBD1 matching 10 bases. V lost 2 bases and J lost 8; bases outside the gene matches: 7. Per germline, CDR1 SGHNT and CDR2 YYREEE (reference sequence). The CDR3 is 16 amino acids. CDR3 protein: CASSFRGQGHDSPLHF. CDR3 DNA sequence: TGTGCCAGCAGCTTTCGGGGACAGGGGCATGATTCACCCCTCCACTTT.

There are a few counts of this clone. This rearrangement joins TRBV4-2 to TRBJ2-3, with 15 bases identical to TRBD2. Looked up from germline, CDR1 is LGHNA and CDR2 is YNFKEQ. V gave up 7 bases and J gave up 6 bases; unmatched junction bases: 14. CDR3 length: 18 amino acids. The CDR3 sequence is CASTRGLAGGARADTQYF. DNA for the CDR3: TGTGCCAGCACACGGGGACTAGCGGGGGGCGCCCGCGCGGATACGCAGTATTTT.

The chain recombines TRBV9 with TRBJ2-1; TRBD2 matches at 9 bases. Per the germline V gene, CDR1 is SGDLS and CDR2 is YYNGEE. Germline trimming cut 2 bases from V and 6 bases from J; bases unmatched to any gene: 6. This CDR3 is 15 amino acids long. The CDR3: CASSVRRGGSNEQFF. Written as DNA, the CDR3 is TGTGCCAGCAGCGTTCGGCGGGGGGGCAGCAATGAGCAGTTCTTC.

V usage is TRBV19 and J usage is TRBJ1-2; 7 bases align to TRBD1. V gave up 2 bases and J gave up 8 bases; unmatched junction bases: 14. Germline V lookup: CDR1 LNHDA, CDR2 SQIVND (reference sequence). The CDR3 totals 16 residues. The CDR3 loop is CASSILRGTAERGYTF. CDR3 coding DNA: TGTGCCAGTAGTATATTGAGGGGGACAGCGGAGCGGGGCTACACCTTC.

V gene TRBV4-1 combines with J gene TRBJ1-5, with D unresolved. With 1 base removed from V and 5 bases from J, the gap between germline ends came to 12 bases. CDR3 length: 15 amino acids. Germline loops: CDR1 MGHRA, CDR2 YSYEKL. CDR3 region: CASSQVHLFDQPQHF. The CDR3 DNA is TGCGCCAGCAGCCAAGTCCATCTATTCGATCAGCCCCAGCATTTT.

The rearrangement links TRBV3-1 (or the pseudogene TRBV3-2) to TRBJ2-2, with 7 bases that match TRBD2. CDR1 and CDR2 from the germline V gene are LGHDT and YNNKEL (reference sequence). The CDR3 is made up of 16 amino acids. With V trimmed by 4 bases and J by 3 bases, 8 bases remained unmatched. In nucleotides, the CDR3 is TGTGCCAGCAGCCCACGATGCGGGGGAGACACCGGGGAGCTGTTTTTT. Translated: CASSPRCGGDTGELFF.

The chain recombines TRBV6-5 with TRBJ2-3, with 7 bases fitting TRBD2. In germline, CDR1 is MNHEY, CDR2 SVGAGI. CDR3 length: 16 amino acids. V was pared by 4 bases and J by 1 base, with 8 bases of the junction left unmatched. Written as DNA, the CDR3 is TGTGCCAGCAGTTGGGGCGGGAGCACAGGCACAGATACGCAGTATTTT. It is translated as CASSWGGSTGTDTQYF.

The chain carries TRBV28 and TRBJ1-1; 11 bases are a match to TRBD1. Germline V lookup: CDR1 MDHEN, CDR2 SYDVKM. V gave up 5 bases and J gave up 1 base; unmatched junction bases: 9. CDR3 size: 17 residues. The CDR3 sequence: CASSINWGTGGNTEAFF. The CDR3 DNA reads TGTGCCAGCAGTATCAACTGGGGGACAGGGGGGAACACTGAAGCTTTCTTT.

V and J are TRBV4-2 and TRBJ1-4; TRBD1 agrees at 7 bases. The J segment lost 7 bases and the V segment lost 0 bases, leaving 8 bases of the junction unmatched. The CDR3 is 16 residues long. The germline gives CDR1 LGHNA, CDR2 YNFKEQ. CDR3 region: CASSQDQGQGVEKLFF. The CDR3, as DNA: TGTGCCAGCAGCCAAGACCAAGGGCAGGGGGTTGAAAAACTGTTTTTT.

This chain connects TRBV7-2 to TRBJ1-6; no clear D gene. The germline V and J ends were trimmed by 1 base and 10 bases, with 11 bases remaining between them. CDR1 and CDR2 from the germline V gene are SGHTA and FQGNSA. This CDR3 has 14 amino acids. Here the CDR3 DNA reads TGTGCCAGCAGCTTAGGTCGAGGGTACTCACCCCTCCACTTT. This encodes CASSLGRGYSPLHF.

The V and J genes are TRBV4-3 and TRBJ2-1, with 10 positions matching TRBD2. This CDR3 region has 18 residues. Germline-derived CDR1 and CDR2 are LGHNA and YSLEER. After removal of 4 bases from V and 3 bases from J, the junction contained 12 bases not matched to a gene. The CDR3, as DNA: TGCGCCAGCAGCCTTGGCCCCATAACTAGCGGGAACTACAATGAGCAGTTCTTC. It codes for CASSLGPITSGNYNEQFF.

This clone was detected only a few times. V is TRBV10-3 and J is TRBJ1-5; weak D call: TRBD1 (6 bases). Germline-derived CDR1 and CDR2 are ENHRY and SYGVKD. The V end lost 2 bases, the J end lost 11 bases, and 10 bases lay between the germline ends. This CDR3 has 12 residues. CDR3 protein: CAISEPQGAQHF. The CDR3 coding sequence is TGTGCCATCAGTGAGCCACAGGGAGCCCAGCATTTT.

The chain's CDR3 is CATSKTGPVGSPLHF. In DNA, the CDR3 is TGTGCCACCAGCAAGACAGGGCCTGTTGGTTCACCCCTCCACTTT. The rearrangement uses TRBV15 and TRBJ1-6; 7 bases are shared with TRBD1. With V trimmed by 4 bases and J by 9 bases, 9 bases remained unmatched. Germline V gene data show CDR1 as LNHNV and CDR2 as YYDKDF (reference sequence). This CDR3 spans 15 amino acids. The complete variable domain, with remaining parts taken from reference TRBV15 and TRBJ1-6, reads DAMVIQNPRYQVTQFGKPVTLSCSQTLNHNVMYWYQQKSSQAPKLLFHYYDKDFNNEADTPDNFQSRRPNTSFCFLDIRSPGLGDTAMYLCATSKTGPVGSPLHFGNGTRLTVT.

The genes are TRBV3-1 (or the pseudogene TRBV3-2) and TRBJ1-2, with 10 bases matching TRBD1. The CDR3 is 15 residues long. Germline V lookup: CDR1 LGHDT, CDR2 YNNKEL (reference sequence). The junction had 5 bases not matched to a gene; V was cut back by 0 bases and J by 7 bases. The CDR3 region is CASSQDDRGRVGYTF. The CDR3 nucleotides are TGTGCCAGCAGCCAAGATGACAGGGGGCGCGTTGGCTACACCTTC.

The CDR3 region is CATGGREKMYEQYF. Here the CDR3 DNA reads TGTGCCACCGGGGGGCGGGAGAAGATGTACGAGCAGTACTTC. This chain joins TRBV6-4 and TRBJ2-7; D is possibly TRBD2 (7 bases). Germline-derived CDR1 and CDR2 are MRHNA and SNTAGT. This CDR3 comprises 14 residues. V dropped 10 bases and J dropped 4 bases, with 20 bases sitting between them.

The chain employs TRBV10-3 and TRBJ1-4; TRBD1 is a possible D gene (5 bases). Trimming left V 0 bases short and J 8 bases short, with 10 bases between. Looked up from germline, CDR1 is ENHRY and CDR2 is SYGVKD. The CDR3 consists of 14 residues. The chain's CDR3 is CAISESTGDEKLFF. DNA for the CDR3: TGTGCCATCAGTGAGTCTACAGGAGACGAAAAACTGTTTTTT.

This sequence joins TRBV7-9 and TRBJ2-2; weak D call: TRBD1 (5 bases). Germline assignment: CDR1 SEHNR and CDR2 FQNEAQ (reference sequence). V gave up 1 base and J gave up 6 bases, with 6 bases separating them. The CDR3 is 13 amino acids. The CDR3: CASSLEGAGELFF. The CDR3, as DNA: TGTGCCAGCAGCTTAGAAGGGGCCGGGGAGCTGTTTTTT. Using reference TRBV7-9 and TRBJ2-2 for the parts outside the CDR3, the full variable domain is DTGVSQNPRHKITKRGQNVTFRCDPISEHNRLYWYRQTLGQGPEFLTYFQNEAQLEKSRLLSDRFSAERPKGSFSTLEIQRTEQGDSAMYLCASSLEGAGELFFGEGSRLTVL.